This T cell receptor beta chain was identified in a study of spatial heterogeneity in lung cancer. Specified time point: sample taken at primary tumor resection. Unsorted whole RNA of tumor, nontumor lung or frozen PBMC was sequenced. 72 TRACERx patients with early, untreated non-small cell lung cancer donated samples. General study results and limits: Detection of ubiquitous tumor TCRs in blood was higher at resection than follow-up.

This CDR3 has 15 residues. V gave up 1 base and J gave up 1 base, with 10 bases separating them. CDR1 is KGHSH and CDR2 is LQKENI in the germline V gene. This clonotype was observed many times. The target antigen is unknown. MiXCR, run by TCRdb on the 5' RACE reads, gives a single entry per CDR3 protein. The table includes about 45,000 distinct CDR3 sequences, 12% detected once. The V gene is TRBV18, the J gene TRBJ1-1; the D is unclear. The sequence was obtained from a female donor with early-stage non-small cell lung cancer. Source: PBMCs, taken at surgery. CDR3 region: CASSPRARQNTEAFF. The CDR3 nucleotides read TGTGCCAGCTCACCACGGGCCAGACAGAACACTGAAGCTTTCTTT.